This entry features one T cell receptor (beta chain) sequence. What it recognizes is unknown. Trimming removed 1 base from V and 9 bases from J, with 9 bases in between. Germline-derived CDR1 and CDR2 are SEHNR and FQNEAQ (reference sequence). This CDR3 is 12 amino acids long. The data were obtained in a study of T-cell reconstitution after alpha-beta-depleted transplantation in children. General study findings and limits: By one year post-transplant, T-cell counts and diversity largely arose from T cells that were newly produced. It was reported that alpha-beta T cells came from several hundred expanded graft clones (about two months after transplant).

Library preparation (for TCRbeta) was performed with unique molecular identifiers. TCRdb processed the PCR reads anew with MiXCR; each CDR3 protein has one entry. This sample yields around 200,000 distinct CDR3 sequences, of which under 20% are seen a single time; 40% to 50% belongs to the top ten. The J gene is TRBJ1-1, the V gene TRBV7-9; D perhaps matches TRBD1 (6 bases). This receptor was obtained from a male patient aged 2 to 10 who had a stem cell transplant for acute lymphoblastic leukemia, so the T cells may come from the graft donor. The source material was PBMCs, mostly from graft donor cells, sampled 360 days after TCRalphabeta/CD19-depleted stem cell transplant. CDR3 residues: CASSLGGQKAFF. The CDR3 DNA reads as TGTGCCAGCAGCTTAGGGGGACAAAAAGCTTTCTTT. The whole variable domain, filled in from reference TRBV7-9 and TRBJ1-1, reads DTGVSQNPRHKITKRGQNVTFRCDPISEHNRLYWYRQTLGQGPEFLTYFQNEAQLEKSRLLSDRFSAERPKGSFSTLEIQRTEQGDSAMYLCASSLGGQKAFFGQGTRLTVV.